This T cell receptor beta chain was sequenced in a study of blood T cell repertoires in COVID-19. At the level of the study: Whether acute or convalescent, the COVID-19 samples came from the United States, Italy and Spain. T cells, B-cell-depleted T cells, or PBMCs provided the cDNA or gDNA that served as material.

Per the authors' pipeline: Reference gene primer amplification in the assay estimated nucleated cell counts. Assay: immunoSEQ multiplex PCR; the TCRdb copy retains only in-frame clones and omits some. V, J and clone size were drawn from that table, and D and trimming were deduced from the DNA. The repertoire holds about 68,000 clones, with about four fifths as singletons. This CDR3 spans 13 amino acids. Between the trimmed V and J ends, which lost 4 bases and 2 bases, there was a span of 9 bases. From germline, CDR1 is MNHNY and CDR2 SVGAGI (reference sequence). Sequencing was performed on peripheral blood. J is TRBJ2-7 and V is TRBV6-6, with a tentative D call TRBD1 (6 bases). This clonotype originated in a man over 45 with active COVID-19. Written as DNA, the CDR3 is TGTGCCAGCAGTTTCGGACAGACCTACGAGCAGTACTTC. It is translated as CASSFGQTYEQYF.